Listed below are T cell receptor beta chains from one sample, sequenced in a study of blood T cell repertoires in COVID-19. Profiled with immunoSEQ multiplex PCR; TCRdb holds only in-frame clones, not every one. The sample holds 150,000 to 200,000 clones, approximately 91% seen once. The sequencing input was peripheral blood. These TCRs come from a man between 18 and 29 years old with acute or convalescent COVID-19. CDR3s include the opening cysteine and the closing phenylalanine or tryptophan. The D gene is left open where the match is weak. The size entry is marked missing in some rows and otherwise reads once, few, many or a size class.

j_gene | abundance | d_gene | v_gene | CDR3aa | CDR3nt
TRBJ1-1 | - | TRBD1 | TRBV18 | CASSRDRDNTEAFF | TGTGCCAGCTCTCGGGACAGGGACAACACTGAAGCTTTCTTT
TRBJ1-4 | - | TRBD1 | TRBV12-5 | CASGLVGKTGGTATNEKLFF | TGTGCTAGTGGTTTGGTAGGCAAGACAGGGGGAACTGCAACTAATGAAAAACTGTTTTTT
TRBJ2-3 | - | - | TRBV3-1/TRBV3-2 | CASSQDWADTTDTQYF | TGTGCCAGCAGCCAAGATTGGGCGGACACCACAGATACGCAGTATTTT
TRBJ2-3 | - | - | TRBV5-4 | CASRSTGGGADTQYF | TGTGCCAGCAGGTCCACAGGGGGAGGGGCAGATACGCAGTATTTT
TRBJ1-1 | - | TRBD1 | TRBV7-8 | CASSAWTGPNTEAFF | TGTGCCAGCAGCGCATGGACAGGGCCCAACACTGAAGCTTTCTTT
TRBJ2-1 | once | TRBD2 | TRBV6-5 | CASSYERGMGDEQFF | TGTGCCAGCAGTTACGAGCGGGGGATGGGCGATGAGCAGTTCTTC
TRBJ1-3 | - | - | TRBV5-4 | CASSLVGPGNTIYF | TGTGCCAGCAGCTTGGTGGGGCCTGGAAACACCATATATTTT
TRBJ1-2 | - | TRBD1 | TRBV9 | CASSVRGTGDDYGYTF | TGTGCCAGCAGCGTAAGGGGGACAGGGGATGACTATGGCTACACCTTC
TRBJ2-1 | once | - | TRBV6-4 | CASSAYPSLDRNNEQFF | TGTGCCAGCAGTGCCTACCCTTCTCTAGACCGCAACAATGAGCAGTTCTTC
TRBJ2-7 | once | - | TRBV15 | CATSRDTGYEQYF | TGTGCCACCAGCAGAGATACGGGGTACGAGCAGTACTTC